Below, 18 T cell receptor beta chains from the same sample are listed, as sequenced in a study of identical twins. TCRdb independently ran MiXCR on the 5' RACE reads; one entry per CDR3 protein. Of roughly 690,000 distinct CDR3 sequences in the sample, 5.5% to 7.5% were seen once. Sequenced: naive T cells sorted from blood. The source is a man between 18 and 35 years old in good health.

This clonotype was seen at least ten times. This chain links TRBV5-1 with TRBJ2-5; D gene ambiguous. V gave up 0 bases and J gave up 0 bases, with 6 bases separating them. The germline V gene has CDR1 SGHRS and CDR2 YFSETQ. The CDR3 has 14 amino acids. Here the CDR3 reads CASSLEQNQETQYF. In DNA form, the CDR3 reads TGCGCCAGCAGCTTGGAACAAAACCAAGAGACCCAGTACTTC.

In the case of this clonotype: The junction departs from the called germline gene at one end, perhaps through a read error. The chain has TRBV20-1 and TRBJ2-3; 8 bases match TRBD2. Germline assignment: CDR1 DFQATT and CDR2 SNEGSKA (reference sequence). This CDR3 region has 18 residues. CDR3 in DNA: TGCAGTGCTAGAGTCGGCCTAGCGGGCCCCGAACGAGCAGATACGCGGTATTTT. Its protein product is CSARVGLAGPERADTRYF.

This clonotype was counted only a few times. The V gene is TRBV4-2, the J gene TRBJ2-3; D may be TRBD2 (6 bases). The ends were cut back, 5 bases at V and 4 bases at J, with 19 bases in the middle. The CDR3 runs 16 residues. CDR1 is LGHNA and CDR2 is YNFKEQ in the germline V gene. CDR3 amino acids: CASSTHASGFPDTQYF. CDR3 nucleotides: TGTGCCAGCAGCACCCATGCCAGCGGGTTCCCAGATACGCAGTATTTT.

The CDR3 spells CASRQGEQDNEQFF. The CDR3 DNA is TGTGCCAGTCGACAGGGTGAGCAGGACAATGAGCAGTTCTTC. V usage is TRBV19 and J usage is TRBJ2-1, with 7 bases aligning to TRBD1. V shed 8 bases and J 5 bases; nucleotides not matched to a gene: 9. CDR1 and CDR2 from the germline V gene are LNHDA and SQIVND (reference sequence). The CDR3 has 14 residues.

This clonotype has ten or more counts. This chain joins TRBV25-1 and TRBJ2-7; the match to TRBD1 covers 9 bases. This CDR3 region has 15 residues. CDR1 and CDR2 from the germline V gene are MGHDK and SYGVNS. The junction had 7 bases not matched to a gene; V was cut back by 5 bases and J by 2 bases. CDR3 nucleotide sequence: TGTGCCAGCAGTTCCGGGACAGGGACCCCCTACGAGCAGTACTTC. Protein sequence: CASSSGTGTPYEQYF.

This clonotype was counted many times. The chain is built from TRBV12-3 or TRBV12-4 and TRBJ2-5; TRBD2 is a possible D gene (5 bases). This CDR3 is 12 amino acids long. Trimming cost V 5 bases and J 10 bases, with 14 bases left between them. CDR3 sequence reads: CASSPNIGVQYF. The CDR3 DNA is TGTGCCAGCAGTCCTAATATCGGGGTCCAGTACTTC.

As concerns this clonotype: Being one base from a much bigger clone, this may be a read error. This CDR3 is missing its conserved last phenylalanine or tryptophan, likely due to a read error. The chain carries TRBV10-3 and TRBJ2-7; D unresolved. Trimming removed 5 bases at V and 5 bases at J, with 16 bases between. From germline, CDR1 is ENHRY and CDR2 SYGVKD. This CDR3 has 14 residues. The CDR3 DNA is TGTGCCATCAGTCTATTAGACGGAGCGAACGAGCAGTACATC. It translates to CAISLLDGANEQYI.

The chain uses TRBV5-6 and TRBJ2-5; 8 nucleotides align to TRBD2. CDR3 length: 16 amino acids. Germline V lookup: CDR1 SGHDT, CDR2 YYEEEE. The ends lost 4 bases at V and 7 bases at J; junction bases unmatched: 15. For the CDR3, the DNA is TGTGCCAGCAGCCCCGCAGCGGGAGCCCCCGAGGGGACCCAGTACTTC. Residues: CASSPAAGAPEGTQYF.

This clonotype appeared many times. The CDR3 here is CASSEVRSAVNQETQYF. In DNA form, the CDR3 reads TGTGCCAGCAGTGAAGTTCGGTCGGCGGTAAACCAAGAGACCCAGTACTTC. The rearrangement links TRBV6-1 to TRBJ2-5; no clear D gene. The CDR3 contains 17 residues. Germline V gene data show CDR1 as MNHNS and CDR2 as SASEGT. V was cut by 1 base and J by 0 bases, with 15 bases left in between.

This clonotype was recorded at least ten times. J is TRBJ2-1 and V is TRBV7-9; TRBD2 aligns across 12 bases. J was trimmed by 0 bases and V by 7 bases; bases with no gene match: 7. Germline CDR1 reads SEHNR; CDR2 reads FQNEAQ (reference sequence). CDR3 size: 17 residues. The CDR3 protein is CASTRLAGESSYNEQFF. DNA of the CDR3: TGTGCCAGCACCCGACTAGCGGGGGAGAGCTCCTACAATGAGCAGTTCTTC.

This clonotype was picked up many times. V usage is TRBV20-1 and J usage is TRBJ2-1; 7 nucleotides align to TRBD1. J lost 2 bases, V lost 2 bases, and 6 bases had no gene match. CDR1 and CDR2 from the germline V gene are DFQATT and SNEGSKA (reference sequence). This CDR3 has 15 amino acids. The CDR3 here is CSARPGTAPYNEQFF. The CDR3 DNA reads as TGCAGTGCTAGACCCGGGACAGCCCCCTACAATGAGCAGTTCTTC.

This clonotype came up many times. The V gene is TRBV28, the J gene TRBJ2-1; D uncertain. The CDR3 runs 15 residues. CDR1 and CDR2 from the germline V gene are MDHEN and SYDVKM. V was pared by 2 bases and J by 5 bases, with 13 bases between. CDR3 sequence (DNA): TGTGCCAGCAGTTTAATAAAATTAGGAGACAATGAGCAGTTCTTC. Its translation: CASSLIKLGDNEQFF.

The J gene is TRBJ2-1, the V gene TRBV7-2, with TRBD2 matching over 9 bases. Trimming removed 0 bases from V and 7 bases from J; junction bases left unmatched: 10. The CDR3 is 17 residues long. Germline V gene lookup returns CDR1 SGHTA and CDR2 FQGNSA. The CDR3 reads CASSLAHGGRASNEQFF. In DNA form, the CDR3 reads TGTGCCAGCAGCTTAGCGCACGGCGGGAGGGCCAGTAATGAGCAGTTCTTC. The full variable domain, in which reference TRBV7-2 and TRBJ2-1 provide the parts outside the CDR3, is GAGVSQSPSNKVTEKGKDVELRCDPISGHTALYWYRQSLGQGLEFLIYFQGNSAPDKSGLPSDRFSAERTGGSVSTLTIQRTQQEDSAVYLCASSLAHGGRASNEQFFGPGTRLTVL.

This clonotype turned up a few times. The chain employs TRBV11-2 and TRBJ2-5; TRBD2 aligns across 15 bases. The trim removed 1 base at V and 4 bases at J, leaving 10 bases unmatched. Germline V gene data show CDR1 as SGHAT and CDR2 as FQNNGV. This CDR3 comprises 19 residues. The CDR3 is CASSLVHGGLAGGLETQYF. The CDR3 nucleotides are TGTGCCAGCAGCTTAGTTCACGGCGGACTAGCGGGAGGGTTAGAGACCCAGTACTTC.

The rearrangement joins TRBV12-3 or TRBV12-4 to TRBJ2-7, with 12 bases lining up with TRBD2. The trim removed 5 bases at V and 4 bases at J, leaving 3 bases unmatched. The CDR3 totals 14 residues. The CDR3 loop reads CASSKGLAGYEQYF. CDR3 in DNA: TGTGCCAGCAGTAAAGGACTAGCGGGGTACGAGCAGTACTTC.

This chain joins TRBV6-2 or TRBV6-3 and TRBJ2-5; 10 nucleotides line up with TRBD2. This CDR3 comprises 16 residues. The V gene end was trimmed by 6 bases and the J gene end by 2 bases; junction bases not matched to a gene: 9. Germline V gene lookup returns CDR1 MNHEY and CDR2 SVGEGT. The CDR3 loop is CASSPLAGPSQETQYF. CDR3 sequence (DNA): TGTGCCAGCAGCCCACTAGCGGGACCCTCTCAAGAGACCCAGTACTTC.

This clonotype occurred once. The chain combines TRBV27 with TRBJ2-1; no definite D call. In germline, CDR1 is MNHEY, CDR2 SMNVEV (reference sequence). V lost 6 bases and J 4 bases, leaving 10 bases between the germline ends. The length of the CDR3 is 13 residues. In DNA form, the CDR3 reads TGTGCCAGCAGCACTACTACGTACAATGAGCAGTTCTTC. Translated: CASSTTTYNEQFF.

The chain couples TRBV12-3 or TRBV12-4 to TRBJ1-6; 10 bases match TRBD1. The V gene end was trimmed by 3 bases and the J gene end by 6 bases; junction bases not matched to a gene: 2. CDR3 length: 15 amino acids. The CDR3 bases are TGTGCCAGCAGTTTCCGGGACAGGGGTAATTCACCCCTCCACTTT. This translates into CASSFRDRGNSPLHF.